Presented here are 25 T cell receptor beta chains from one specimen sequenced in a study of blood T cell repertoires in COVID-19. The data were produced by immunoSEQ multiplex PCR, yet TCRdb's version contains in-frame clones alone and is incomplete. The sample records about 110,000 clones, 84% being singletons. Material: peripheral blood. The receptors derive from an elderly woman with active or convalescent COVID-19.

The chain links TRBV5-1 to TRBJ2-7; 13 positions match TRBD2. The CDR3 length is 16 residues. Trimming took 3 bases from V and 3 from J; bases not matched to a gene: 6. The V gene's germline CDR1 is SGHRS and CDR2 YFSETQ. The CDR3 DNA sequence: TGCGCCAGCAGCTCCTGGACTAGCGGGAGTCTCTACGAGCAGTACTTC. Translated: CASSSWTSGSLYEQYF.

The rearrangement links TRBV6-5 to TRBJ1-5; possible D gene TRBD1, 5 bases. V lost 0 bases and J 9 bases, leaving 18 bases between the germline ends. This CDR3 comprises 16 residues. CDR1 and CDR2 (germline): MNHEY, SVGAGI. The CDR3 nucleotides read TGTGCCAGCAGTTACTCGTCCAACAGGCCCCTCTCGCCCCAGCATTTT. Its translation: CASSYSSNRPLSPQHF.

This rearrangement joins TRBV6-6 to TRBJ1-2; 7 bases are shared with TRBD1. This CDR3 has 13 amino acids. CDR1 is MNHNY, CDR2 SVGAGI, per germline (reference sequence). V lost 2 bases, J lost 9 bases, and 6 bases stayed unmatched. As DNA, the CDR3 is TGTGCCAGCAGTTACACCCAGGGGGTTAGCTACACCTTC. Its translation is CASSYTQGVSYTF.

The rearrangement joins TRBV2 to TRBJ2-1; 11 bases align to TRBD2. Germline CDR1 reads SNHLY; CDR2 reads FYNNEI. The CDR3 contains 14 residues. V lost 7 bases to trimming and J lost 7 bases; unmatched junction nucleotides: 6. The CDR3 region has the DNA TGTGCCAGCATTTTAGCGGGAGGGCAAAATGAGCAGTTCTTC. Its protein product is CASILAGGQNEQFF.

The chain is built from TRBV27 and TRBJ1-2; D is uncertain. This CDR3 is 14 amino acids long. Germline values: CDR1 MNHEY, CDR2 SMNVEV (reference sequence). V was pared by 2 bases and J by 6 bases, with 13 bases between. Here the CDR3 reads CASSLDGVRNGYTF. The CDR3, as DNA: TGTGCCAGCAGTTTAGACGGAGTTAGGAATGGCTACACCTTC.

The V call is TRBV21-1, the J call TRBJ2-1; TRBD2, the table's D call, was not compared with the DNA. TRBV21-1 is flagged as a pseudogene. This CDR3 spans 15 amino acids. CDR3 region: CASSKRSRSYNEQFF. In DNA, the CDR3 is TGTGCCAGCAGCAAGAGGAGTCGGTCCTACAATGAGCAGTTCTTC.

This chain uses TRBV7-9 with TRBJ1-2, with 7 bases fitting TRBD1. Germline V gives CDR1 SEHNR, CDR2 FQNEAQ (reference sequence). J gave up 4 bases and V 3 bases, and 11 bases lay outside the gene matches. The CDR3 sequence is 16 residues long. This CDR3 reads CASSFVQTGTAYGYTF. The CDR3 DNA is TGTGCCAGCAGCTTTGTCCAAACCGGGACAGCCTATGGCTACACCTTC. Full variable domain (remainder filled in from reference TRBV7-9 and TRBJ1-2): DTGVSQNPRHKITKRGQNVTFRCDPISEHNRLYWYRQTLGQGPEFLTYFQNEAQLEKSRLLSDRFSAERPKGSFSTLEIQRTEQGDSAMYLCASSFVQTGTAYGYTFGSGTRLTVV.

The chain combines TRBV7-2 with TRBJ2-7; a possible D gene is TRBD2 (6 bases). The CDR3 is 14 amino acids. The germline V gene has CDR1 SGHTA and CDR2 FQGNSA. V lost 2 bases, J lost 4 bases, and 12 bases lay in between. CDR3 amino acids: CASSLRGLRYEQYF. The DNA for the CDR3 is TGTGCCAGCAGCTTAAGGGGACTGAGATACGAGCAGTACTTC.

The chain uses TRBV4-2 and TRBJ1-4; 8 bases match TRBD1. The V segment lost 0 bases and the J segment 8 bases; nucleotides outside the gene matches: 11. The CDR3 is 17 residues long. The germline CDR1 and CDR2 sequences are LGHNA and YNFKEQ. The CDR3 spells CASSQDPRTGSGEKLFF. CDR3 sequence (DNA): TGTGCCAGCAGCCAAGATCCCCGGACAGGGTCAGGGGAAAAACTGTTTTTT.

This clone was seen more than once but under ten times. The chain couples TRBV19 to TRBJ2-1; D is uncertain. V was clipped by 4 bases and J by 9 bases, with 13 bases between them. This CDR3 contains 13 residues. Looked up from germline, CDR1 is LNHDA and CDR2 is SQIVND (reference sequence). CDR3 DNA sequence: TGTGCCAGTAGTACCCACTACGATGGTGAGCAGTTCTTC. Its protein product is CASSTHYDGEQFF.

The rearrangement links TRBV7-9 to TRBJ1-5, with a possible D match to TRBD1 (5 bases). Germline loops: CDR1 SEHNR, CDR2 FQNEAQ (reference sequence). The CDR3 consists of 14 residues. Deletions cut 5 bases from V and 5 bases from J, with 13 bases between. CDR3 sequence: CASSEGVQDQPQHF. The CDR3 coding sequence is TGTGCCAGCAGCGAAGGGGTTCAGGATCAGCCCCAGCATTTT.

The gene calls are TRBV19 and TRBJ1-2; no reliable D call. Germline V gene data show CDR1 as LNHDA and CDR2 as SQIVND (reference sequence). Between the trimmed V and J ends, which lost 7 bases and 1 base, there was a span of 13 bases. CDR3 length equals 14 residues. CDR3 in amino acids: CASIPGGVNYGYTF. CDR3 sequence (DNA): TGTGCCAGTATCCCGGGCGGGGTTAACTATGGCTACACCTTC.

As regards this clone: Other DNA sequences in the same sample also yield this CDR3. The chain couples TRBV5-4 to TRBJ1-1, with D perhaps TRBD1 (6 bases). V gave up 4 bases and J gave up 0 bases, with 10 bases separating them. The CDR3 loop spans 14 amino acids. Germline V gene sequence: CDR1 SGHNT, CDR2 YYREEE (reference sequence). This CDR3 is CASSLQGVNTEAFF. For the CDR3, the DNA is TGTGCCAGCAGCCTACAGGGTGTGAACACTGAAGCTTTCTTT.

The V call is TRBV4-1, the J call TRBJ2-1; possibly TRBD2 for D (6 bases). The germline V gene encodes CDR1 MGHRA and CDR2 YSYEKL. Deletions cut 6 bases from V and 7 bases from J, with 10 bases between. The CDR3 spans 12 residues. The CDR3: CASRGSGNEQFF. The CDR3 coding sequence is TGCGCCAGCAGGGGTAGCGGTAATGAGCAGTTCTTC.

This clone was observed once. This chain links TRBV27 with TRBJ2-3; 9 nucleotides agree with TRBD2. V shed 2 bases, J shed 4 bases, and the junction held 7 bases outside the gene matches. Germline V lookup: CDR1 MNHEY, CDR2 SMNVEV (reference sequence). The length of the CDR3 is 16 residues. DNA for the CDR3: TGTGCCAGCAGTTTAGTTAGCGGGAGTATGCCAGATACGCAGTATTTT. Encoded protein: CASSLVSGSMPDTQYF.

With respect to this clone: At one end the junction does not follow the germline gene, possibly because of a read error. The chain uses TRBV3-1 (or the pseudogene TRBV3-2) and TRBJ2-6, with D perhaps TRBD1 (5 bases). CDR1 and CDR2 from the germline V gene are LGHDT and YNNKEL (reference sequence). The CDR3 is 14 residues long. The CDR3 spells CASSLEGGANVPTF. The CDR3 DNA reads TGTGCCAGCAGCCTCGAAGGTGGGGCCAACGTCCCGACTTTC.

V is TRBV5-1 and J is TRBJ2-1; D possibly corresponds to TRBD2 (5 bases). Germline V gene lookup returns CDR1 SGHRS and CDR2 YFSETQ. Trimming left V 2 bases short and J 5 bases short, with 8 bases between. This CDR3 comprises 13 residues. The CDR3 DNA sequence: TGCGCCAGCAGCTTCCGGGAAAACAATGAGCAGTTCTTC. This encodes CASSFRENNEQFF.

The chain links TRBV6-6 to TRBJ1-1; D unclear. Germline V gene data show CDR1 as MNHNY and CDR2 as SVGAGI (reference sequence). Trimming took off 2 bases at V and 2 bases at J, with 9 bases between the two ends. CDR3 length equals 14 residues. In DNA form, the CDR3 reads TGTGCCAGCAGTTACCACAGAAGTAACACTGAAGCTTTCTTT. It specifies CASSYHRSNTEAFF.

The V gene is TRBV27, the J gene TRBJ2-3; TRBD2 matches at 9 bases. CDR1 is MNHEY, CDR2 SMNVEV, per germline (reference sequence). V was clipped by 3 bases and J by 4 bases; unmatched bases: 5. The CDR3 loop spans 15 amino acids. CDR3 residues: CASSFGGRGPDTQYF. Written as DNA, the CDR3 is TGTGCCAGCAGTTTCGGCGGGAGGGGGCCAGATACGCAGTATTTT.

This sequence joins TRBV4-1 and TRBJ1-5; D ambiguous. The CDR3 covers 16 residues. Germline CDR1 MGHRA, CDR2 YSYEKL. V was pared by 0 bases and J by 2 bases, with 11 bases between. Here the CDR3 reads CASSQDLRGGNQPQHF. In DNA form, the CDR3 reads TGCGCCAGCAGCCAAGATCTGCGCGGAGGCAATCAGCCCCAGCATTTT.

The chain has TRBV11-3 and TRBJ2-3, with D unclear. This CDR3 spans 13 amino acids. Germline values: CDR1 SGHNT, CDR2 YENEEA. The V end lost 2 bases, the J end lost 4 bases, and 7 bases lay between the germline ends. In DNA, the CDR3 is TGTGCCAGCAGCTTACTAGGTTCAGATACGCAGTATTTT. Its protein is CASSLLGSDTQYF.

About this clone: One end of the junction fails to match germline, which may point to a read error. This chain joins TRBV27 and TRBJ2-7; D unclear. The germline V gene has CDR1 MNHEY and CDR2 SMNVEV (reference sequence). The CDR3 runs 15 residues. The CDR3 sequence is CASSLSLRNPYEQYF. The CDR3 coding sequence is TGTGCCAGCAGTCTATCTCTCAGGAACCCCTACGAGCAGTACTTC.

This clone was found a few times. The J gene is TRBJ2-7, the V gene TRBV7-3; TRBD1 agrees at 9 bases. This CDR3 comprises 15 residues. Germline V CDR1 and CDR2: SGHTA, FQGTGA. Trimming cost V 5 bases and J 3 bases; bases outside gene matches: 8. CDR3 sequence: CASSAGQGLLYEQYF. In nucleotides, the CDR3 is TGTGCCAGCAGCGCGGGACAGGGATTACTCTACGAGCAGTACTTC. The full variable domain, with the rest looked up from reference TRBV7-3 and TRBJ2-7, is GAGVSQTPSNKVTEKGKYVELRCDPISGHTALYWYRQSLGQGPEFLIYFQGTGAADDSGLPNDRFFAVRPEGSVSTLKIQRTERGDSAVYLCASSAGQGLLYEQYFGPGTRLTVT.

The chain uses TRBV18 and TRBJ1-1; tentative D call: TRBD1 (6 bases). The CDR3 spans 15 residues. V was shortened by 4 bases and J by 0 bases, with 12 bases between the two germline ends. The germline gives CDR1 KGHSH, CDR2 LQKENI. The CDR3, as DNA: TGTGCCAGCTCACAAGGACAGCCCATGAACACTGAAGCTTTCTTT. Amino acids: CASSQGQPMNTEAFF.

DNA for the CDR3: TGCGCCAGCAGCCCTGGACAGGGGGGGGCAGATACGCAGTATTTT. Protein product: CASSPGQGGADTQYF. The chain recombines TRBV5-1 with TRBJ2-3; 10 bases align to TRBD1. V was pared by 4 bases and J by 4 bases, with 6 bases of the junction left unmatched. The CDR3 runs 15 residues. Germline CDR1 is SGHRS and CDR2 is YFSETQ.